This TCR beta chain was recorded in a study of T cells in Graves' hyperthyroidism and ophthalmopathy. Amplification yielded TCR beta CDR3 regions, with RNA transcripts as the source. During a first-round RT-PCR of the TCR CDR3, the HTBI primer set was used. TCRdb analysed the multiplex PCR reads with MiXCR anew, one entry per CDR3 protein. The sample records about 740,000 distinct CDR3 sequences, 12% to 15% being singletons. This CDR3 has 13 residues. Trimming removed 6 bases at V and 6 bases at J, with 15 bases between. Germline CDR1 reads SEHNR; CDR2 reads FQNEAQ (reference sequence). The rearrangement uses TRBV7-9 and TRBJ2-7; TRBD2 is a possible D gene (5 bases). What was sequenced was blood. This clonotype originated in a woman between 18 and 29 years old with Graves' hyperthyroidism. CDR3 sequence: CASRAADSVEQYF. The CDR3 DNA follows: TGTGCCAGCAGAGCCGCGGACTCGGTCGAGCAGTACTTC.